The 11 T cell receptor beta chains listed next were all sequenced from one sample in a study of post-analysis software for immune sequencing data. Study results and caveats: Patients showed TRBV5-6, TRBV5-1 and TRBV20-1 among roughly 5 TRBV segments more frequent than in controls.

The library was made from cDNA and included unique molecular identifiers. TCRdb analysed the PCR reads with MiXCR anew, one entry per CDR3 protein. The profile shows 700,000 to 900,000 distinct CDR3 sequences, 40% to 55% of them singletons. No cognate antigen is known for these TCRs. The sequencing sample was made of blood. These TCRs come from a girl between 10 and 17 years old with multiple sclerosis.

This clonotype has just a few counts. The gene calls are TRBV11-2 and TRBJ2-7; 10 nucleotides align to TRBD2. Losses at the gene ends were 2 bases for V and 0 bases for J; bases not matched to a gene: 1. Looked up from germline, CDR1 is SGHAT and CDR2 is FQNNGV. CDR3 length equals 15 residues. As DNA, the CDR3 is TGTGCCAGCAGCTTATCTAGCGGGGGCTCCTACGAGCAGTACTTC. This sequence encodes CASSLSSGGSYEQYF.

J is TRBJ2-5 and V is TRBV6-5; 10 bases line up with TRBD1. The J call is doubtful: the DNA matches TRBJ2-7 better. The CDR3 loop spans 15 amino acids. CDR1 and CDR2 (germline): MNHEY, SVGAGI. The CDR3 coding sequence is TGTGCCAGCAGACCCGACAGGGGGCCCCCAGACGAGCAGTACTTC. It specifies CASRPDRGPPDEQYF.

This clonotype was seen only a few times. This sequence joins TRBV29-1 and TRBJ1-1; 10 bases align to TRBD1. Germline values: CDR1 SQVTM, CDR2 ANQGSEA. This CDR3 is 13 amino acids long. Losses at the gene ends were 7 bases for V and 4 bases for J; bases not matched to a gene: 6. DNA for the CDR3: TGCAGCGCAATCCGGACAGGGGGCACTGAAGCTTTCTTT. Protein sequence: CSAIRTGGTEAFF.

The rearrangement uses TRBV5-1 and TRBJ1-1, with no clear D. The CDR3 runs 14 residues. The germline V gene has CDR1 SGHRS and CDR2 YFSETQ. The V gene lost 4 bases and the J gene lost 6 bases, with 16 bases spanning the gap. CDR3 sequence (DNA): TGCGCCAGCAGCGATCAACCTACGGCGCCTGAAGCTTTCTTT. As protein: CASSDQPTAPEAFF.

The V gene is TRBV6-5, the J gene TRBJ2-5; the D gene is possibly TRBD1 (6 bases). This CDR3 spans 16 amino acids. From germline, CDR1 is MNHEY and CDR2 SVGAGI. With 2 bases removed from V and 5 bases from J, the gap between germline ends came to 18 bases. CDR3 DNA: TGTGCCAGCAGTTACATACAGGGCGGGCGTACGGAGACCCAGTACTTC. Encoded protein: CASSYIQGGRTETQYF.

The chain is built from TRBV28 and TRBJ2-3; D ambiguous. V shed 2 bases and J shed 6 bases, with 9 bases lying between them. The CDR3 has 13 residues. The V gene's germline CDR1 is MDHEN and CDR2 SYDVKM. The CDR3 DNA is TGTGCCAGCAGTTTACGCAGCCATGATACGCAGTATTTT. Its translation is CASSLRSHDTQYF.

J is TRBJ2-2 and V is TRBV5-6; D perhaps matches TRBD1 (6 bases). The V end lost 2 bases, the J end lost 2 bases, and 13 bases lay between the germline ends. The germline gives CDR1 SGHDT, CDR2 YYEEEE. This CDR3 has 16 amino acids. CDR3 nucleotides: TGTGCCAGCAGCTTTCCGACAGGCCGAAACACCGGGGAGCTGTTTTTT. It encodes CASSFPTGRNTGELFF. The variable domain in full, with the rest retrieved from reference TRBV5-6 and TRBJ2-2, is DAGVTQSPTHLIKTRGQQVTLRCSPKSGHDTVSWYQQALGQGPQFIFQYYEEEERQRGNFPDRFSGHQFPNYSSELNVNALLLGDSALYLCASSFPTGRNTGELFFGEGSRLTVL.

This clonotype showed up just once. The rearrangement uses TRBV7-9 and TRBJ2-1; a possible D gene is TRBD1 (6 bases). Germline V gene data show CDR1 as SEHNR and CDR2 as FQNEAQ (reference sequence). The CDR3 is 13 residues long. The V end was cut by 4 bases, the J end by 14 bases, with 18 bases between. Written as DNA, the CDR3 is TGTGCCAGCAGCTCGGGCCCGGGACAAAAGGAGTTCTTC. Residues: CASSSGPGQKEFF.

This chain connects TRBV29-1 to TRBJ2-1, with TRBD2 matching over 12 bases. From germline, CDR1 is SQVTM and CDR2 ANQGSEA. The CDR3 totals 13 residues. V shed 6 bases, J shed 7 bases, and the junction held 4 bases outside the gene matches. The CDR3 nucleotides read TGCAGCGTGACTAGCGGGAGCGGAAATGAGCAGTTCTTC. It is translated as CSVTSGSGNEQFF.

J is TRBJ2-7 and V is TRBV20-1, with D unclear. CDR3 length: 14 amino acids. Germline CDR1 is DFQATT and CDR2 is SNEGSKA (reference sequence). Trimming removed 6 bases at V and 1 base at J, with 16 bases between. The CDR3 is CSACDFGRSYEQYF. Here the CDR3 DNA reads TGCAGTGCCTGCGACTTTGGTCGTTCCTACGAGCAGTACTTC.

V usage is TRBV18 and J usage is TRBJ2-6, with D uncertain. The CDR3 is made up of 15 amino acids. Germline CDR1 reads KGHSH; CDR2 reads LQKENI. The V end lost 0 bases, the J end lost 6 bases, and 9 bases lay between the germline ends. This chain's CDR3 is CASSPPYAEANVLTF. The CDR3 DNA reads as TGTGCCAGCTCACCACCGTACGCTGAGGCCAACGTCCTGACTTTC.